This T cell receptor (beta chain) was captured in a study of cytomegalovirus exposure and HLA in healthy donors. With regard to this clone: What it binds is not known. At one end, the junction sequence differs from germline, possibly due to a read error.

Primers: 60 Vbeta forward and 13 Jbeta reverse. As originally analysed: A later analysis counted about 80 million unique TCR beta chains, around 10 million shared. Clones were sequenced by immunoSEQ multiplex PCR, and TCRdb holds only the in-frame ones, with some missing. That table is the source of V, J and clone size, and D and trimming were worked out from the DNA. This table holds some 120,000 clones, about 80% found once. The study, taken as a whole, reports: Follow-up analysis later connected one missense variant in DCLRE1C with trimming of TCR beta V- and J-genes. No immune exposure information besides CMV serostatus was available.

This CDR3 spans 13 amino acids. Germline lookup yields CDR1 MDHEN and CDR2 SYDVKM. Input material: PBMCs. V and J are TRBV28 and TRBJ1-2; TRBD1 aligns across 7 bases. This sequence originates from a man aged 25 to 45 in good health and CMV-seronegative. CDR3 DNA: TGTGCCAGCAGCCATGGGACAGCTAATGGCTACCCCTTC. This translates into CASSHGTANGYPF.